The rows below give T cell receptor beta chains drawn from one sample of a study of response to subunit inactivated influenza vaccine. TCRdb re-called the RT-PCR reads through MiXCR, storing one row per CDR3 protein. The data hold approximately 500,000 distinct CDR3 sequences, with around 13% observed a single time. This material consisted of PBMCs from blood, taken about 40 days after vaccination. The receptor source for this set is a man aged 50 to 60 who received an inactivated influenza vaccine. Both conserved end residues are part of each CDR3. Each record gives: clone size, V gene, J gene, D gene, CDR3 protein, CDR3 DNA. The D gene is left open where the match is weak. The size field is filled for only some rows; it gives once, few, many or a size class.

clone size: NA
V gene: TRBV20-1
J gene: TRBJ2-1
D gene: TRBD2
CDR3 protein: CSASGGGVSYNEQFF
CDR3 DNA: TGCAGTGCTAGTGGTGGGGGGGTATCCTACAATGAGCAGTTCTTC

clone size: NA
V gene: TRBV7-6
J gene: TRBJ2-7
D gene: TRBD2
CDR3 protein: CASSPLGRSGGSSSSYEQYF
CDR3 DNA: TGTGCCAGCAGCCCCCTCGGCAGGAGCGGGGGGTCTTCCAGCTCCTACGAGCAGTACTTC

clone size: NA
V gene: TRBV5-1
J gene: TRBJ1-5
D gene: TRBD1
CDR3 protein: CASSQTGTQPQHF
CDR3 DNA: TGCGCCAGCAGTCAGACAGGGACCCAGCCCCAGCATTTT

clone size: many
V gene: TRBV5-1
J gene: TRBJ2-1
D gene: NA
CDR3 protein: CASSLGYAGYEQFF
CDR3 DNA: TGCGCCAGCAGCTTGGGGTACGCGGGCTATGAGCAGTTCTTC

clone size: NA
V gene: TRBV6-5
J gene: TRBJ2-7
D gene: TRBD1
CDR3 protein: CASSYWPQGDYEQYF
CDR3 DNA: TGTGCCAGCAGTTATTGGCCACAGGGGGATTACGAGCAGTACTTC

clone size: few
V gene: TRBV10-3
J gene: TRBJ2-7
D gene: NA
CDR3 protein: CAISEGLQASPYEQYF
CDR3 DNA: TGTGCCATCAGTGAGGGGCTACAGGCGTCTCCCTACGAGCAGTACTTC

clone size: NA
V gene: TRBV7-6
J gene: TRBJ2-1
D gene: TRBD1
CDR3 protein: CASSSGQGQSNEQFF
CDR3 DNA: TGTGCCAGCAGTTCAGGACAGGGGCAGTCCAATGAGCAGTTCTTC

clone size: NA
V gene: TRBV5-1
J gene: TRBJ1-1
D gene: NA
CDR3 protein: CASSLISGSSGAFF
CDR3 DNA: TGCGCCAGCAGCTTGATCAGCGGGTCCTCGGGGGCTTTCTTT

clone size: few
V gene: TRBV29-1
J gene: TRBJ2-7
D gene: TRBD2
CDR3 protein: CSVEDGRDPYEQYF
CDR3 DNA: TGCAGCGTTGAAGATGGGAGGGATCCTTACGAGCAGTACTTC

clone size: NA
V gene: TRBV20-1
J gene: TRBJ2-1
D gene: NA
CDR3 protein: CSAHDSSPNEQFF
CDR3 DNA: TGCAGTGCCCATGACTCCTCCCCTAATGAGCAGTTCTTC

clone size: many
V gene: TRBV6-2/TRBV6-3
J gene: TRBJ1-2
D gene: TRBD1
CDR3 protein: CASSWTGRDGYTF
CDR3 DNA: TGTGCCAGCAGTTGGACAGGGAGAGATGGCTACACCTTC

clone size: NA
V gene: TRBV20-1
J gene: TRBJ1-2
D gene: TRBD1
CDR3 protein: CSASDDRVYGYTF
CDR3 DNA: TGCAGTGCTAGCGACGACAGGGTCTATGGCTACACCTTC

clone size: many
V gene: TRBV5-8
J gene: TRBJ1-4
D gene: NA
CDR3 protein: CASSSRQHATNEKLFF
CDR3 DNA: TGTGCCAGCAGCTCGAGACAGCACGCAACTAATGAAAAACTGTTTTTT

clone size: NA
V gene: TRBV14
J gene: TRBJ2-7
D gene: NA
CDR3 protein: CASSQRSIYEQYF
CDR3 DNA: TGTGCCAGCAGCCAACGATCAATCTACGAGCAGTACTTC

clone size: many
V gene: TRBV6-1
J gene: TRBJ1-2
D gene: NA
CDR3 protein: CASSLGRVHGYTF
CDR3 DNA: TGTGCCAGCAGCCTGGGACGGGTACATGGCTACACCTTC

clone size: few
V gene: TRBV7-3
J gene: TRBJ1-4
D gene: TRBD1
CDR3 protein: CASSLRSLGTGDTVATNEKLFF
CDR3 DNA: TGTGCCAGCAGCTTACGTAGTCTCGGGACAGGGGACACAGTTGCAACTAATGAAAAACTGTTTTTT

clone size: few
V gene: TRBV9
J gene: TRBJ2-1
D gene: NA
CDR3 protein: CASSGGGLARSYNEQFF
CDR3 DNA: TGTGCCAGCAGCGGGGGGGGGCTAGCGCGCTCCTACAATGAGCAGTTCTTC

clone size: few
V gene: TRBV6-5
J gene: TRBJ2-1
D gene: NA
CDR3 protein: CASSYSTSGTPQGNEQFF
CDR3 DNA: TGTGCCAGCAGTTACTCGACTTCAGGGACGCCGCAGGGAAATGAGCAGTTCTTC

clone size: NA
V gene: TRBV9
J gene: TRBJ1-6
D gene: TRBD1
CDR3 protein: CASSAPGGGYNSPLHF
CDR3 DNA: TGTGCCAGCAGCGCCCCAGGGGGTGGTTATAATTCACCCCTCCACTTT

clone size: few
V gene: TRBV2
J gene: TRBJ2-2
D gene: TRBD1
CDR3 protein: CAWGQNTQTNTGELFF
CDR3 DNA: TGTGCTTGGGGACAGAACACACAAACGAACACCGGGGAGCTGTTTTTT

clone size: NA
V gene: TRBV12-3/TRBV12-4
J gene: TRBJ2-1
D gene: NA
CDR3 protein: CASSFSGGSEQFF
CDR3 DNA: TGTGCCAGCAGTTTCTCCGGGGGCAGTGAGCAGTTCTTC

clone size: few
V gene: TRBV3-1
J gene: TRBJ2-1
D gene: TRBD2
CDR3 protein: CASSPFTSGANEQFF
CDR3 DNA: TGTGCCAGCAGCCCCTTCACTAGCGGTGCGAATGAGCAGTTCTTC

clone size: NA
V gene: TRBV12-3/TRBV12-4
J gene: TRBJ2-3
D gene: NA
CDR3 protein: CASSLASRLRTDTQYF
CDR3 DNA: TGTGCCAGCAGTTTAGCTTCCCGGCTCAGGACAGATACGCAGTATTTT

clone size: NA
V gene: TRBV10-3
J gene: TRBJ2-5
D gene: NA
CDR3 protein: CAISVDQETQYF
CDR3 DNA: TGTGCCATCAGTGTGGACCAAGAGACCCAGTACTTC

clone size: few
V gene: TRBV10-2
J gene: TRBJ1-5
D gene: NA
CDR3 protein: CASSESGRQPQHF
CDR3 DNA: TGCGCCAGCAGTGAGTCGGGGAGGCAGCCCCAGCATTTT

clone size: many
V gene: TRBV5-1
J gene: TRBJ2-4
D gene: NA
CDR3 protein: CASSLEVRGSNIQYF
CDR3 DNA: TGCGCCAGCAGCTTGGAAGTTAGGGGATCAAACATTCAGTACTTC

clone size: NA
V gene: TRBV20-1
J gene: TRBJ2-6
D gene: TRBD2
CDR3 protein: CSARERGTGANVLTF
CDR3 DNA: TGCAGTGCTAGAGAGCGGGGGACTGGGGCCAACGTCCTGACTTTC

clone size: few
V gene: TRBV4-3
J gene: TRBJ2-1
D gene: NA
CDR3 protein: CASSLLQGGNEQFF
CDR3 DNA: TGCGCCAGCAGCCTCCTACAAGGTGGGAATGAGCAGTTCTTC

clone size: few
V gene: TRBV4-2
J gene: TRBJ1-2
D gene: NA
CDR3 protein: CASSHRDKDYGYTF
CDR3 DNA: TGTGCCAGCAGCCACCGGGACAAGGACTATGGCTACACCTTC

clone size: few
V gene: TRBV6-5
J gene: TRBJ1-1
D gene: TRBD1
CDR3 protein: CASSYSGQGFTEAFF
CDR3 DNA: TGTGCCAGCAGTTACTCTGGACAGGGCTTCACTGAAGCTTTCTTT

clone size: NA
V gene: TRBV7-2
J gene: TRBJ2-5
D gene: TRBD2
CDR3 protein: CASSRNFGGEGRETQYF
CDR3 DNA: TGTGCCAGCAGCCGAAACTTCGGCGGGGAGGGCCGAGAGACCCAGTACTTC

clone size: few
V gene: TRBV7-8
J gene: TRBJ2-3
D gene: TRBD2
CDR3 protein: CASSWGGLAGSQRTDTQYF
CDR3 DNA: TGTGCCAGCAGCTGGGGGGGACTAGCGGGGTCTCAACGCACAGATACGCAGTATTTT

clone size: few
V gene: TRBV4-2
J gene: TRBJ1-2
D gene: TRBD1
CDR3 protein: CASSQDQVQGAVDGYTF
CDR3 DNA: TGTGCCAGCAGCCAAGATCAGGTTCAGGGGGCGGTCGATGGCTACACCTTC

clone size: few
V gene: TRBV6-2/TRBV6-3
J gene: TRBJ2-1
D gene: TRBD1
CDR3 protein: CASSLGQVIYNEQFF
CDR3 DNA: TGTGCCAGCAGTTTAGGACAGGTCATCTACAATGAGCAGTTCTTC

clone size: few
V gene: TRBV24-1
J gene: TRBJ1-2
D gene: TRBD1
CDR3 protein: CATRDRDYGYTF
CDR3 DNA: TGTGCCACCCGAGACAGGGATTATGGCTACACCTTC

clone size: NA
V gene: TRBV15
J gene: TRBJ2-1
D gene: TRBD2
CDR3 protein: CATSRAPPGLAGSYNEQFF
CDR3 DNA: TGTGCCACCAGCAGAGCCCCGCCGGGACTAGCGGGTTCCTACAATGAGCAGTTCTTC

clone size: few
V gene: TRBV27
J gene: TRBJ2-1
D gene: NA
CDR3 protein: CASSLISFRGTDEQFF
CDR3 DNA: TGTGCCAGCAGTTTGATCAGTTTTAGGGGCACCGATGAGCAGTTCTTC

clone size: few
V gene: TRBV7-9
J gene: TRBJ2-3
D gene: NA
CDR3 protein: CASSRDRRHTDTQYF
CDR3 DNA: TGTGCCAGCAGCCGTGACAGGCGGCACACAGATACGCAGTATTTT

clone size: few
V gene: TRBV7-2
J gene: TRBJ2-7
D gene: NA
CDR3 protein: CASSLRLTGYEQYF
CDR3 DNA: TGTGCCAGCAGCTTAAGGTTAACAGGCTACGAGCAGTACTTC

clone size: NA
V gene: TRBV20-1
J gene: TRBJ2-1
D gene: TRBD2
CDR3 protein: CSASVPGLAGLDEQFF
CDR3 DNA: TGCAGTGCTAGTGTACCCGGACTAGCGGGACTGGATGAGCAGTTCTTC

clone size: few
V gene: TRBV30
J gene: TRBJ1-4
D gene: NA
CDR3 protein: CAWSALLNPGPLNEKLFF
CDR3 DNA: TGTGCCTGGAGCGCTCTTTTAAACCCGGGACCGCTAAATGAAAAACTGTTTTTT

clone size: NA
V gene: TRBV6-1
J gene: TRBJ2-5
D gene: NA
CDR3 protein: CASSESPGRTTQYF
CDR3 DNA: TGTGCCAGCAGTGAATCGCCTGGAAGGACGACCCAGTACTTC

clone size: NA
V gene: TRBV3-1
J gene: TRBJ2-2
D gene: NA
CDR3 protein: CASSQGDSWNTGELFF
CDR3 DNA: TGTGCCAGCAGCCAAGGAGACTCCTGGAACACCGGGGAGCTGTTTTTT

clone size: NA
V gene: TRBV11-2
J gene: TRBJ2-7
D gene: NA
CDR3 protein: CASSFRQSAYEQYF
CDR3 DNA: TGTGCCAGCAGCTTCCGACAGTCCGCCTACGAGCAGTACTTC

clone size: NA
V gene: TRBV6-5
J gene: TRBJ1-2
D gene: NA
CDR3 protein: CASSYSSPSYGYTF
CDR3 DNA: TGTGCCAGCAGTTACTCGTCCCCAAGCTATGGCTACACCTTC

clone size: few
V gene: TRBV6-2/TRBV6-3
J gene: TRBJ1-4
D gene: TRBD1
CDR3 protein: CASRGTGGAIEKLFF
CDR3 DNA: TGTGCCAGCAGAGGGACAGGGGGCGCGATTGAAAAACTGTTTTTT

clone size: few
V gene: TRBV6-2/TRBV6-3
J gene: TRBJ1-1
D gene: NA
CDR3 protein: CASSWGTAVYTEAFF
CDR3 DNA: TGTGCCAGCAGTTGGGGGACGGCTGTTTACACTGAAGCTTTCTTT

clone size: NA
V gene: TRBV5-1
J gene: TRBJ2-3
D gene: TRBD2
CDR3 protein: CASSLTSGVTDTQYF
CDR3 DNA: TGCGCCAGCAGCTTGACTAGCGGGGTCACAGATACGCAGTATTTT

clone size: once
V gene: TRBV7-2
J gene: TRBJ2-2
D gene: TRBD2
CDR3 protein: CASQRASGANTGELFF
CDR3 DNA: TGTGCCAGCCAAAGGGCTAGCGGGGCGAACACCGGGGAGCTGTTTTTT

clone size: many
V gene: TRBV11-1
J gene: TRBJ2-6
D gene: TRBD1
CDR3 protein: CASSFTGGLPRGANVLTF
CDR3 DNA: TGTGCCAGCAGCTTTACAGGGGGATTGCCGAGGGGGGCCAACGTCCTGACTTTC

clone size: NA
V gene: TRBV7-2
J gene: TRBJ2-5
D gene: TRBD1
CDR3 protein: CASTPGTGGSETQYF
CDR3 DNA: TGTGCCAGCACCCCGGGGACAGGGGGCTCAGAGACCCAGTACTTC

clone size: many
V gene: TRBV18
J gene: TRBJ1-1
D gene: NA
CDR3 protein: CASSPPVNTEAFF
CDR3 DNA: TGTGCCAGCTCACCCCCAGTGAACACTGAAGCTTTCTTT

clone size: few
V gene: TRBV6-2/TRBV6-3
J gene: TRBJ2-1
D gene: TRBD1
CDR3 protein: CASSYSGQGDNEQFF
CDR3 DNA: TGTGCCAGCAGTTACTCTGGGCAGGGGGACAATGAGCAGTTCTTC

clone size: few
V gene: TRBV25-1
J gene: TRBJ2-1
D gene: NA
CDR3 protein: CASRFGGGEQFF
CDR3 DNA: TGTGCCAGTCGCTTTGGCGGAGGCGAGCAGTTCTTC

clone size: many
V gene: TRBV4-1
J gene: TRBJ1-2
D gene: NA
CDR3 protein: CASSQDAHGTHGYTF
CDR3 DNA: TGCGCCAGCAGCCAAGATGCGCATGGGACACATGGCTACACCTTC

clone size: NA
V gene: TRBV7-2
J gene: TRBJ2-5
D gene: TRBD2
CDR3 protein: CASSSPLSGKRETQYF
CDR3 DNA: TGTGCCAGCAGCTCTCCCCTTAGCGGGAAGAGAGAGACCCAGTACTTC

clone size: few
V gene: TRBV6-2/TRBV6-3
J gene: TRBJ2-1
D gene: NA
CDR3 protein: CASSYFAGTSYNEQFF
CDR3 DNA: TGTGCCAGCAGTTACTTCGCGGGTACGTCCTACAATGAGCAGTTCTTC

clone size: NA
V gene: TRBV2
J gene: TRBJ2-3
D gene: NA
CDR3 protein: CASSERQSTDTQYF
CDR3 DNA: TGTGCCAGCAGTGAACGGCAGAGCACAGATACGCAGTATTTT